This T cell receptor (beta chain) was obtained from a study of blood T cells in healthy people across ages. Overall study results and limits: Fewer expanded clones and more diversity marked long-lived versus aged donors.

A second PCR of about 7 to 11 cycles used a sample-barcoded 5' primer and a J-beta primer mix. Using its own MiXCR run on the 5' RACE reads, TCRdb lists one record per CDR3 protein. Found here are approximately 940,000 distinct CDR3 sequences, 40% to 60% of them singletons; the top ten hold around an eighth. This clonotype was detected many times. Its antigen remains unidentified. Donors gave 9 to 10 milliliters of peripheral blood apiece. At least 7 million PBMCs were isolated per sample. Germline CDR1 SGHVS, CDR2 FQNEAQ. The CDR3 totals 12 residues. The ends were cut back, 5 bases at V and 8 bases at J, with 12 bases in the middle.

V gene TRBV7-8 combines with J gene TRBJ1-2, with D perhaps TRBD1 (6 bases). Sample: blood. This TCR derives from a man younger than 40 in good health. The CDR3 sequence is CASSQGTRGYTF. DNA for the CDR3: TGTGCCAGCAGCCAGGGGACTCGGGGCTACACCTTC.